Presented here are 10 T cell receptor beta chains from one specimen sequenced in a study of T cell repertoires in cytomegalovirus infection. TCRdb used MiXCR to reprocess the reads, holding one entry per CDR3 protein. Seen here are 450,000 to 550,000 distinct CDR3 sequences, 15% to 20% observed once, and the top ten hold 20% to 30%. Sequenced input: CD8+ T cells from PBMCs. The receptors were sampled from a human donor in good health (CMV status not recorded). Some clones in this sample may be carry-over from other donors' samples.

Concerning this clonotype itself: A much larger clone is a single base away; this may be a read error. The V and J genes are TRBV27 and TRBJ1-6; unclear D gene. The CDR3 sequence is 13 residues long. Germline V CDR1 and CDR2: MNHEY, SMNVEV (reference sequence). Trimming removed 8 bases from V and 4 bases from J, with 9 bases in between. CDR3 protein: CASQQSYNSPLHF. The CDR3 DNA is TGTGCCAGCCAACAGTCTTATAATTCACCCCTCCACTTT.

This sequence joins TRBV12-3 or TRBV12-4 and TRBJ1-5; D perhaps matches TRBD1 (6 bases). Trimming left V 5 bases short and J 0 bases short, with 14 bases between. The CDR3 runs to 16 residues. CDR3 coding DNA: TGTGCCAGCAGTATAGTGGGACACGATAGCAATCAGCCCCAGCATTTT. It is translated as CASSIVGHDSNQPQHF.

In regard to this clonotype: Lacking the conserved final phenylalanine or tryptophan, this CDR3 likely reflects a read error. V is TRBV7-9 and J is TRBJ2-7, with 9 bases identical to TRBD1. Germline lookup yields CDR1 SEHNR and CDR2 FQNEAQ (reference sequence). This CDR3 is 18 amino acids long. The CDR3, as DNA: TGTGCCAGCAGTTCGCTGGGTGAAGGGACAGGGAGCTCCGACGAGCAGTACTTA. Translated: CASSSLGEGTGSSDEQYL.

This clonotype was counted many times. This chain joins TRBV7-6 and TRBJ2-7; D is unclear. V was cut by 1 base and J by 0 bases, with 7 bases left in between. The CDR3 sequence is 14 residues long. The germline V gene has CDR1 SGHVS and CDR2 FNYEAQ. CDR3 nucleotide sequence: TGTGCCAGCAGCTTAGGTGTGGACTCCTACGAGCAGTACTTC. Amino acids: CASSLGVDSYEQYF.

The chain recombines TRBV13 with TRBJ1-5, with D maybe TRBD1 (6 bases). CDR1 PRHDT and CDR2 FYEKMQ come from the germline V gene (reference sequence). Deletions cut 5 bases from V and 4 bases from J, with 9 bases between. CDR3 size: 13 residues. CDR3 region: CASSRGRNQPQHF. The CDR3 DNA reads as TGTGCCAGCAGCCGGGGGCGAAATCAGCCCCAGCATTTT.

This clonotype appeared a few times. Germline and junction disagree at one end, which may indicate a read error. CDR3 loop: CASREGQGAGYNEQFF. CDR3 DNA sequence: TGTGCCAGCAGGGAAGGACAGGGTGCGGGATACAATGAGCAGTTCTTC. This rearrangement joins TRBV2 to TRBJ2-1; 8 bases line up with TRBD1. There are 16 residues in the CDR3. Germline CDR1 and CDR2: SNHLY and FYNNEI.

The CDR3 DNA sequence: TGCAGTGCTAGATACGGGGAGAGTGTGGTCGGGAGCAATCAGCCCCAGCATTTT. Amino acid sequence: CSARYGESVVGSNQPQHF. V is TRBV20-1 and J is TRBJ1-5; D gene uncertain. Germline values: CDR1 DFQATT, CDR2 SNEGSKA (reference sequence). V was pared by 2 bases and J by 1 base, with 21 bases between. The length of the CDR3 is 18 residues.

This clonotype was detected only a few times. V usage is TRBV20-1 and J usage is TRBJ1-1, with TRBD1 matching 10 bases. CDR1 is DFQATT and CDR2 is SNEGSKA in the germline V gene (reference sequence). The CDR3 length is 20 residues. V trimming: 1 base; J trimming: 4 bases; junction bases outside the gene matches: 21. This CDR3 reads CSARGPGQGRSNRVVTEAFF. CDR3 bases: TGCAGTGCTAGAGGGCCGGGACAGGGGCGTTCCAATCGGGTGGTCACTGAAGCTTTCTTT.

This clonotype was picked up a small number of times. The chain has TRBV20-1 and TRBJ2-2; 15 bases match TRBD2. CDR3 length: 17 amino acids. J gave up 7 bases and V 5 bases, and 11 bases lay outside the gene matches. Germline V gene sequence: CDR1 DFQATT, CDR2 SNEGSKA (reference sequence). CDR3 in DNA: TGCAGTGCTTATCCGGGACTAGCGGGAGGTACTGGCGGGGAGCTGTTTTTT. It is translated as CSAYPGLAGGTGGELFF.

The J gene is TRBJ2-1, the V gene TRBV28; the match to TRBD1 covers 11 bases. The CDR3 has 18 amino acids. Germline V CDR1 and CDR2: MDHEN, SYDVKM. V shed 7 bases and J 7 bases; nucleotides not matched to a gene: 18. The CDR3 reads CASTPPRDRGGGGNEQFF. CDR3 DNA sequence: TGTGCCAGCACCCCCCCCCGGGACAGGGGGGGGGGAGGGAATGAGCAGTTCTTC.